The rows below give T cell receptor beta chains drawn from one sample of a study of T-cell reconstitution after alpha-beta-depleted transplantation in children. TCRdb re-analysed the PCR reads in MiXCR, keeping a single row per CDR3 protein. The profile shows approximately 520,000 distinct CDR3 sequences, roughly 11% of them singletons. Source: PBMCs, mostly from graft donor cells, taken 180 days after TCRalphabeta/CD19-depleted stem cell transplant. These receptors came from a female patient between 2 and 15 years old who had a stem cell transplant for aplastic anemia, so the T cells may come from the graft donor. Each CDR3 is given with its conserved first and last residue. D genes are given only for firm matches. Not all rows give a size; the values are once, few, many and, for expanded clones, a class.

clone_size,v_call,d_call,j_call,cdr3_aa,cdr3_nt
-,TRBV28,-,TRBJ2-4,CASSPTGATGPKNIQYF,TGTGCCAGCAGTCCCACTGGGGCGACAGGCCCCAAAAACATTCAGTACTTC
many,TRBV29-1,TRBD1,TRBJ2-5,CSADRGGQETQYF,TGCAGCGCGGACAGGGGGGGACAAGAGACCCAGTACTTC
few,TRBV28,-,TRBJ2-7,CASSFLPTGSYEQYF,TGTGCCAGCAGTTTTCTCCCCACAGGCTCCTACGAGCAGTACTTC
many,TRBV27,TRBD2,TRBJ2-1,CASSFTTSGGGSYNEQFF,TGTGCCAGCAGTTTTACGACTAGCGGGGGGGGCTCCTACAATGAGCAGTTCTTC
many,TRBV5-1,TRBD2,TRBJ2-3,CASSLPSGRVSTDTQYF,TGCGCCAGCAGCTTGCCTAGCGGGAGGGTCAGCACAGATACGCAGTATTTT
few,TRBV7-2,-,TRBJ1-4,CASSFPGTDEKLFF,TGTGCCAGCAGCTTCCCCGGGACGGATGAAAAACTGTTTTTT
-,TRBV4-1,TRBD1,TRBJ1-1,CASSQDPGTGWDTEAFF,TGCGCCAGCAGCCAAGATCCCGGGACAGGGTGGGACACTGAAGCTTTCTTT
many,TRBV10-1,TRBD2,TRBJ2-3,CASSESSGLVTDTQYF,TGCGCCAGCAGTGAGTCGTCGGGACTAGTCACAGATACGCAGTATTTT
few,TRBV5-5,TRBD2,TRBJ2-3,CASSLPRLAGVSTDTQYF,TGTGCCAGCAGCTTGCCCCGACTAGCGGGAGTAAGTACAGATACGCAGTATTTT
once,TRBV7-2,-,TRBJ2-1,CASSLAGGAGEQFF,TGTGCCAGCAGCTTAGCGGGGGGGGCGGGTGAGCAGTTCTTC
few,TRBV3-1,TRBD2,TRBJ2-7,CASSQDMPSGIESMYF,TGTGCCAGCAGCCAAGATATGCCTAGCGGGATCGAAAGCATGTACTTC
few,TRBV7-9,-,TRBJ2-7,CASSQWGFPDEQYF,TGTGCCAGCAGCCAGTGGGGCTTCCCAGACGAGCAGTACTTC
-,TRBV7-2,TRBD2,TRBJ2-1,CASSQSSGGWNEQFF,TGTGCCAGCAGCCAATCTAGCGGGGGCTGGAATGAGCAGTTCTTC
-,TRBV7-9,-,TRBJ2-7,CSSSPGSLDPHEQYF,TGTTCCAGCAGCCCAGGGAGTCTAGATCCCCACGAGCAGTACTTC
many,TRBV20-1,TRBD1,TRBJ1-6,CSASGTVDNSPLHF,TGCAGTGCTTCCGGGACAGTCGATAATTCACCCCTCCACTTT
-,TRBV6-2/TRBV6-3,-,TRBJ2-1,CASSYSWQSSSYNEQFF,TGTGCCAGCAGTTACTCGTGGCAGTCTAGCTCCTACAATGAGCAGTTCTTC
-,TRBV20-1,-,TRBJ1-2,CSARGGLQNYGYTF,TGCAGTGCTAGAGGAGGACTGCAGAACTATGGCTACACCTTC
few,TRBV11-1,-,TRBJ1-5,CASSLVWGPTPRDNQPQHF,TGTGCCAGCAGCTTAGTTTGGGGTCCTACTCCCCGCGACAATCAGCCCCAGCATTTT
-,TRBV14,-,TRBJ2-5,CASSQDPFGQETQYF,TGTGCCAGCAGCCAAGACCCTTTCGGCCAAGAGACCCAGTACTTC
-,TRBV4-3,-,TRBJ2-1,CASSQDRPTRPEVDEQFF,TGCGCCAGCAGCCAAGATCGGCCGACTCGTCCGGAAGTAGATGAGCAGTTCTTC
-,TRBV12-3/TRBV12-4,-,TRBJ1-5,CASSLSFGNQPQHF,TGTGCCAGCAGTTTGAGTTTTGGCAATCAGCCCCAGCATTTT
many,TRBV29-1,TRBD1,TRBJ2-7,CSVKQGASPLREQYF,TGCAGCGTTAAGCAGGGGGCCTCTCCCCTACGAGAGCAGTACTTC
few,TRBV7-2,TRBD2,TRBJ2-1,CASSLALAGGQNEQFF,TGTGCCAGCAGCTTAGCGCTAGCGGGAGGGCAAAATGAGCAGTTCTTC
-,TRBV3-1,TRBD1,TRBJ2-1,CASSYWGGTGANEQFF,TGTGCCAGCAGCTACTGGGGGGGGACAGGGGCCAATGAGCAGTTCTTC
-,TRBV27,TRBD2,TRBJ2-1,CASKIAGHYNEQFF,TGTGCCAGCAAAATAGCGGGACACTACAATGAGCAGTTCTTC
-,TRBV5-1,TRBD1,TRBJ2-2,CASSLGPRTGYTGELFF,TGCGCCAGCAGCTTGGGGCCGCGGACAGGATACACCGGGGAGCTGTTTTTT
few,TRBV6-1,-,TRBJ2-2,CASSSHLDNTGELFF,TGTGCCAGCAGTAGCCACCTAGATAACACCGGGGAGCTGTTTTTT
few,TRBV4-2,-,TRBJ1-1,CASSQKEGGNTEAFF,TGTGCCAGCAGCCAGAAAGAGGGGGGGAACACTGAAGCTTTCTTT
many,TRBV12-3/TRBV12-4,TRBD2,TRBJ2-2,CASSPYPSGGRPGELFF,TGTGCCAGCAGTCCATACCCTTCGGGGGGACGTCCCGGGGAGCTGTTTTTT
-,TRBV7-2,-,TRBJ1-2,CASSLATGNYGYTF,TGTGCCAGCAGCTTAGCAACAGGGAACTATGGCTACACCTTC
-,TRBV7-2,-,TRBJ1-5,CASSLAPQGKGPGRTNQPQHF,TGTGCCAGCAGCTTAGCCCCACAGGGTAAAGGACCTGGGAGAACAAATCAGCCCCAGCATTTT
few,TRBV20-1,-,TRBJ2-7,CSALKGSSYEQYF,TGCAGTGCCCTTAAGGGCAGCTCCTACGAGCAGTACTTC
few,TRBV29-1,TRBD2,TRBJ2-1,CSVYGLADLYNEQFF,TGCAGCGTTTACGGACTAGCGGACCTCTACAATGAGCAGTTCTTC
many,TRBV29-1,-,TRBJ1-5,CSAGTAGRQPQHF,TGCAGCGCCGGGACGGCCGGGCGTCAGCCCCAGCATTTT
few,TRBV5-4,-,TRBJ1-1,CASSPRDGRSSTEAFF,TGTGCCAGCAGCCCCAGGGACGGGAGGAGTAGCACTGAAGCTTTCTTT
few,TRBV20-1,-,TRBJ1-5,CSARRAVNQPQHF,TGCAGTGCTAGAAGGGCCGTCAATCAGCCCCAGCATTTT
few,TRBV12-3/TRBV12-4,TRBD1,TRBJ2-3,CASSPGWGTETDTQYF,TGTGCCAGCAGTCCAGGGTGGGGGACAGAGACAGATACGCAGTATTTT